Listed here are 28 T cell receptor beta chains from one sample, sequenced in a study of blood T cells in healthy people across ages. For the second PCR, which ran for about 6 to 12 cycles, a sample-barcoded 5' primer and a J-beta primer mix were used. TCRdb used MiXCR to reprocess the 5' RACE reads, holding one entry per CDR3 protein. The sample lists under 1,000,000 distinct CDR3 sequences, about 36% occurring once. Sequencing was carried out using blood. The source is a young man in good health.

The gene calls are TRBV5-5 and TRBJ1-1; 10 bases line up with TRBD1. CDR3 length: 17 residues. Germline V CDR1 and CDR2: SGHKS, YYEKEE (reference sequence). The V segment lost 5 bases and the J segment 2 bases; nucleotides outside the gene matches: 12. The DNA for the CDR3 is TGTGCCAGCAGACCTGACAGGGGGCGGAAACTAAACACTGAAGCTTTCTTT. The encoded protein is CASRPDRGRKLNTEAFF.

Here the CDR3 DNA reads TGTGCCAGCAGCTCGACGTTGATTTCACCCCTCCACTTT. Translation: CASSSTLISPLHF. The rearrangement links TRBV7-3 to TRBJ1-6; the D is unclear. The germline gives CDR1 SGHTA, CDR2 FQGTGA. The CDR3 extends over 13 amino acids. Trimming took 4 bases from V and 9 from J, leaving 10 bases between them.

The chain employs TRBV12-3 or TRBV12-4 and TRBJ1-4; D unresolved. V lost 1 base, J lost 5 bases, and 11 bases lay in between. The CDR3 consists of 15 residues. The DNA of the CDR3 is TGTGCCAGCAGTTTAGATGGCCGTACCAATGAAAAACTGTTTTTT. It specifies CASSLDGRTNEKLFF.

J is TRBJ2-5 and V is TRBV10-3, with 11 bases identical to TRBD2. The length of the CDR3 is 18 residues. Trimming cost V 0 bases and J 5 bases; bases outside gene matches: 11. Germline V gene lookup returns CDR1 ENHRY and CDR2 SYGVKD. This CDR3 reads CAISESGSGGAGDETQYF. The CDR3 region has the DNA TGTGCCATCAGTGAGTCTGGTAGCGGGGGGGCCGGCGACGAGACCCAGTACTTC.

This clonotype showed up just once. V and J are TRBV4-3 and TRBJ2-5; 8 bases match TRBD2. The J call may be faulty, since TRBJ2-7 better matches the DNA end. Germline loops: CDR1 LGHNA, CDR2 YSLEER. This CDR3 is built from 16 residues. The CDR3 DNA sequence: TGCGCCAGCAGCCAAGATCGTACTAGCGGATACTACGAGCAGTACTTC. Its protein is CASSQDRTSGYYEQYF.

CDR3 residues: CASSQGLAGGTTDTQYF. The DNA for the CDR3 is TGTGCCAGCAGCCAAGGACTAGCGGGGGGCACCACAGATACGCAGTATTTT. The chain has TRBV3-1 and TRBJ2-3; 13 bases fit TRBD2. The germline CDR1 and CDR2 sequences are LGHDT and YNNKEL (reference sequence). V dropped 1 base and J dropped 2; count of bases not matched to a gene: 3. The CDR3 runs to 17 residues.

The V call is TRBV5-1, the J call TRBJ2-1, with a tentative D call TRBD2 (7 bases). Trimming removed 4 bases at V and 4 bases at J, with 21 bases between. The CDR3 is 17 amino acids. Germline lookup yields CDR1 SGHRS and CDR2 YFSETQ. The CDR3 loop is CASSPNVRGASYNEQFF. CDR3 sequence (DNA): TGCGCCAGCAGCCCTAACGTTCGGGGGGCCTCATACAATGAGCAGTTCTTC.

J is TRBJ2-5 and V is TRBV20-1; D is perhaps TRBD1 (6 bases). CDR3 size: 15 residues. In germline, CDR1 is DFQATT, CDR2 SNEGSKA (reference sequence). Trimming pared 4 bases from V and 1 base from J, leaving 16 bases between. CDR3 bases: TGCAGTGCTATGGCCCAGGGGCGGTCCCAAGAGACCCAGTACTTC. It codes for CSAMAQGRSQETQYF.

This clonotype was observed a few times. The chain uses TRBV12-3 or TRBV12-4 and TRBJ1-1; no clear D. Deletions cut 3 bases from V and 1 base from J, with 9 bases between. This CDR3 has 14 residues. This chain's CDR3 is CASSFQAGNTEAFF. The CDR3 nucleotides read TGTGCCAGCAGTTTTCAGGCTGGGAACACTGAAGCTTTCTTT.

This clonotype appeared a few times. The chain is built from TRBV6-1 and TRBJ2-7, with TRBD2 matching over 7 bases. V trimming: 7 bases; J trimming: 0 bases; junction bases outside the gene matches: 6. The CDR3 covers 14 residues. Germline CDR1 is MNHNS and CDR2 is SASEGT. CDR3 loop: CASTSGLTSYEQYF. The CDR3 nucleotides read TGTGCCAGCACATCGGGACTAACCTCCTACGAGCAGTACTTC.

This clonotype was recorded once. A much larger clone differs from this one at a single base, so this may be a read error. This chain links TRBV5-1 with TRBJ2-3, with TRBD1 matching 7 bases. Looked up from germline, CDR1 is SGHRS and CDR2 is YFSETQ. V shed 1 base and J 2 bases; nucleotides not matched to a gene: 13. This CDR3 is 18 amino acids long. The CDR3 nucleotides are TGCGCCAGCAGCTTGTTGGGACCGGTGGGACAGAACACAGATACGCAGTATTTT. This gives the protein CASSLLGPVGQNTDTQYF.

With respect to this clonotype: A much larger clone differs by one base, so this may be a read error. The chain employs TRBV29-1 and TRBJ2-5, with TRBD2 matching over 9 bases. In germline, CDR1 is SQVTM, CDR2 ANQGSEA. This CDR3 comprises 13 residues. Unmatched junction bases numbered 11, after V lost 4 bases and J lost 11 bases. The CDR3 DNA reads TGCAGCGTTGTGAGAGCGGGGGGTTTTGAGCAGTACTTC. Protein: CSVVRAGGFEQYF.

This clonotype was seen only a few times. This rearrangement joins TRBV20-1 to TRBJ2-1; a weak D match, TRBD2 (7 bases). V was cut by 3 bases and J by 9 bases, with 24 bases left in between. The CDR3 consists of 16 residues. Germline-derived CDR1 and CDR2 are DFQATT and SNEGSKA (reference sequence). The CDR3 bases are TGCAGTGCTAGGCTGGGTCGGGGGGCCATTACCAGTGAGCAGTTCTTC. Its protein product is CSARLGRGAITSEQFF.

J is TRBJ1-2 and V is TRBV4-3; 7 bases align to TRBD1. CDR1 LGHNA and CDR2 YSLEER come from the germline V gene. Losses at the gene ends were 4 bases for V and 3 bases for J; bases not matched to a gene: 8. The CDR3 extends over 15 amino acids. CDR3 sequence reads: CASSPAGQGDYGYTF. The CDR3 DNA reads TGCGCCAGCAGCCCAGCGGGGCAGGGGGACTATGGCTACACCTTC.

CDR3 amino acids: CASSQDPARDRRSSEQYF. The CDR3 DNA is TGCGCCAGCAGCCAAGACCCAGCCCGGGACAGGAGGAGTAGTGAGCAGTACTTC. The chain joins TRBV4-3 to TRBJ2-7; the match to TRBD1 covers 8 bases. The length of the CDR3 is 18 residues. J was trimmed by 7 bases and V by 0 bases; bases with no gene match: 17. From germline, CDR1 is LGHNA and CDR2 YSLEER.

V gene TRBV7-2 combines with J gene TRBJ2-4, with TRBD1 matching over 10 bases. The CDR3 length is 14 residues. CDR1 SGHTA and CDR2 FQGNSA come from the germline V gene. V lost 3 bases and J lost 13; bases outside the gene matches: 9. The CDR3 nucleotides are TGTGCCAGCAGCTTGACAGGGGGCAGGAGGGAGCAGTACTTC. This codes for CASSLTGGRREQYF.

In this sample, this clonotype turned up many times. This chain connects TRBV5-1 to TRBJ2-7; 9 nucleotides align to TRBD1. Germline V gives CDR1 SGHRS, CDR2 YFSETQ. The CDR3 sequence is 15 residues long. The junction had 7 bases not matched to a gene; V was cut back by 4 bases and J by 2 bases. The CDR3 coding sequence is TGCGCCAGCAGCGAGGGACAGGGACTGACCTACGAGCAGTACTTC. This encodes CASSEGQGLTYEQYF.

The CDR3 sequence: CATSRGQAYEQYF. DNA for the CDR3: TGTGCCACCTCCCGGGGACAGGCTTACGAGCAGTACTTC. The chain has TRBV27 and TRBJ2-7; 8 bases align to TRBD1. The CDR3 loop spans 13 amino acids. Germline CDR1 reads MNHEY; CDR2 reads SMNVEV (reference sequence). V shed 10 bases, J shed 4 bases, and the junction held 9 bases outside the gene matches.

A note on this clonotype: A read error is possible here, since a much larger clone lies one base away. This chain uses TRBV7-2 with TRBJ2-7; D might be TRBD1 (6 bases). Per germline, CDR1 SGHTA and CDR2 FQGNSA. The CDR3 runs 12 residues. In DNA, the CDR3 is TGTGCCGGCAGCCAAAGCCGGGACAACCCGTACTTC. It is translated as CAGSQSRDNPYF.

This clonotype came up a few times. The rearrangement links TRBV20-1 to TRBJ2-3; 8 bases line up with TRBD2. Germline loops: CDR1 DFQATT, CDR2 SNEGSKA (reference sequence). CDR3 size: 16 residues. Trimming at V came to 0 bases and at J to 4 bases, leaving 9 bases not matched to a gene. The DNA for the CDR3 is TGCAGTGCTAGAGATGTTTCGAGCGGGGGATCAGATACGCAGTATTTT. It translates to CSARDVSSGGSDTQYF.

This clonotype was recorded at least ten times. The rearrangement links TRBV5-1 to TRBJ2-1; weak D call: TRBD2 (6 bases). This CDR3 contains 15 residues. The ends were cut back, 5 bases at V and 2 bases at J, with 14 bases in the middle. The V gene's germline CDR1 is SGHRS and CDR2 YFSETQ. DNA for the CDR3: TGCGCCAGCAGAGGTGGGACTGGAGCCTACAATGAGCAGTTCTTC. Translating it yields CASRGGTGAYNEQFF.

V and J are TRBV6-2 or TRBV6-3 and TRBJ2-5; no clear D gene. V was pared by 6 bases and J by 3 bases, with 8 bases between. This CDR3 comprises 12 residues. From germline, CDR1 is MNHEY and CDR2 SVGEGT. Here the CDR3 reads CASRYPEETQYF. CDR3 DNA: TGTGCCAGCAGGTACCCTGAAGAGACCCAGTACTTC.

About this clonotype: A read error is possible here, since a much larger clone lies one base away. The J gene is TRBJ1-2, the V gene TRBV7-2; D is perhaps TRBD1 (5 bases). CDR1 is SGHTA and CDR2 is FQGNSA in the germline V gene. The CDR3 spans 13 residues. V was shortened by 1 base and J by 8 bases, with 11 bases between the two germline ends. The CDR3 protein is CASSLETGTGYTF. For the CDR3, the DNA is TGTGCCAGCAGCTTAGAGACCGGGACGGGCTACACCTTC.

The chain employs TRBV10-3 and TRBJ2-7; D is undetermined. The V end was cut by 11 bases, the J end by 1 base, with 36 bases between. The germline gives CDR1 ENHRY, CDR2 SYGVKD. The CDR3 has 20 amino acids. DNA for the CDR3: TGTGCCCCGCCGCTTAGACATGATGACCCTCGGACCTGCTTTTCCTACGAGCAGTACTTC. Translating it yields CAPPLRHDDPRTCFSYEQYF.

CDR3 in amino acids: CASSLEGSGDEQYF. The DNA for the CDR3 is TGCGCCAGCAGCTTGGAGGGCTCCGGGGACGAGCAGTACTTC. The chain joins TRBV5-1 to TRBJ2-7, with a possible D match to TRBD2 (5 bases). Germline CDR1 SGHRS, CDR2 YFSETQ. The ends were cut back, 0 bases at V and 5 bases at J, with 12 bases in the middle. This CDR3 is 14 amino acids long.

V and J are TRBV20-1 and TRBJ2-5; D might be TRBD2 (6 bases). This CDR3 has 11 residues. Trimming shortened V by 6 bases and J by 11 bases, and 16 bases separated the two germline ends. Germline assignment: CDR1 DFQATT and CDR2 SNEGSKA (reference sequence). CDR3 loop: CSARTSNEQYF. For the CDR3, the DNA is TGCAGTGCGAGAACTAGCAATGAGCAGTACTTC.

The chain carries TRBV7-9 and TRBJ2-6, with a weak D call TRBD1 (5 bases). V was clipped by 5 bases and J by 2 bases, with 22 bases between them. This CDR3 is 19 amino acids long. The V gene's germline CDR1 is SEHNR and CDR2 FQNEAQ (reference sequence). CDR3: CASSPRVKGQRAGANVLTF. CDR3 nucleotide sequence: TGTGCCAGCAGCCCACGGGTTAAGGGGCAAAGGGCTGGGGCCAACGTCCTGACTTTC.

The chain joins TRBV7-2 to TRBJ1-2; weak D call: TRBD1 (5 bases). V lost 10 bases to trimming and J lost 8 bases, with 23 bases between them. Germline CDR1 SGHTA, CDR2 FQGNSA. The CDR3 is 14 amino acids. Here the CDR3 reads CANRPGTERKGYTF. The CDR3 nucleotides are TGTGCCAACAGACCAGGGACGGAGCGAAAGGGCTACACCTTC.